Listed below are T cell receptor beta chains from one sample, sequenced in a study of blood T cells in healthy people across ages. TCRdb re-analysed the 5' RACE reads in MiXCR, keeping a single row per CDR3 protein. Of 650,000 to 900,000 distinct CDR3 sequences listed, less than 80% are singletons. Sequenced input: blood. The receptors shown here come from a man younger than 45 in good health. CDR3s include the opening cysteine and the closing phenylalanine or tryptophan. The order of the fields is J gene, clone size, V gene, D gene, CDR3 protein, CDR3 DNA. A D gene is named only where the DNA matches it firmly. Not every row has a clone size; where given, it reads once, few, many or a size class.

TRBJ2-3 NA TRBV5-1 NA CASSLDPGADTQYF TGTGCCAGCAGCTTAGACCCGGGGGCAGATACGCAGTATTTT
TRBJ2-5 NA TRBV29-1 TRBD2 CGVGSGAQETQYF TGCGGCGTTGGAAGCGGGGCTCAAGAGACCCAGTACTTC
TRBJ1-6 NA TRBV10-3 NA CAISESYRGGSSYNSPLHF TGTGCCATCAGTGAGTCGTATCGGGGTGGGAGCTCCTATAATTCACCCCTCCACTTT
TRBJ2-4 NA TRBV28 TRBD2 CASRGLAGVSMGEQYF TGTGCCAGCAGGGGACTAGCGGGGGTCTCTATGGGGGAGCAGTACTTC
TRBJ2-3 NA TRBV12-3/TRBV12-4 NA CASSLVWDTQYF TGTGCCAGCAGTTTAGTTTGGGATACGCAGTATTTT
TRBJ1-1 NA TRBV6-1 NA CASSGSINTEAFF TGTGCCAGCAGCGGCAGTATAAACACTGAAGCTTTCTTT
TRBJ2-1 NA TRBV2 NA CAYEFPGQSHEQFF TGTGCCTACGAATTCCCCGGACAAAGCCACGAGCAGTTCTTC
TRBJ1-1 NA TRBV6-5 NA CASRISTGTRKAFF TGTGCCAGCAGGATTAGTACAGGGACGAGGAAGGCTTTCTTT
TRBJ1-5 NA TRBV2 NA CASSENPGSNQPQHF TGTGCCAGCAGTGAAAACCCGGGTAGCAATCAGCCCCAGCATTTT
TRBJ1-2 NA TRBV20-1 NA CSAVGFSIYGYTF TGCAGTGCCGTGGGATTCTCAATCTATGGCTACACCTTC
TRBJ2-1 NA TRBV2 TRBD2 CASSYAGGPLFF TGTGCCAGCAGCTACGCGGGGGGTCCGCTGTTCTTC
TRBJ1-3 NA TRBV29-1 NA CSVSPGAGDSSGNTIYF TGCAGCGTTTCTCCCGGGGCAGGGGACTCCTCTGGAAACACCATATATTTT
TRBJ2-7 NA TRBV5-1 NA CASSFFGSPAYEQYF TGCGCCAGCAGCTTTTTCGGCAGCCCGGCCTACGAGCAGTACTTC
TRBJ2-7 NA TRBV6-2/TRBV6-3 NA CASSYATYEQYF TGTGCCAGCAGTTACGCCACTTACGAGCAGTACTTC
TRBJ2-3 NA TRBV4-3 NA CASSQDSGNPPDTQYF TGCGCCAGCAGCCAAGATTCGGGGAACCCCCCAGATACGCAGTATTTT
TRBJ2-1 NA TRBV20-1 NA CSADASHRASSYNEQFF TGCAGTGCCGACGCATCCCACAGGGCTAGCTCCTACAATGAGCAGTTCTTC
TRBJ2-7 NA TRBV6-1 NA CASRDTLQAGYEQYF TGTGCCAGCAGAGATACCCTCCAGGCGGGGTACGAGCAGTACTTC
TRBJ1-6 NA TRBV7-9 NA CASSLVKGSDHSPLHF TGTGCCAGCAGCTTAGTGAAGGGGTCCGATCATTCACCCCTCCACTTT
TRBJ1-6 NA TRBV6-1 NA CATGGTVNSPLHF TGTGCCACGGGGGGAACAGTTAATTCACCCCTCCACTTT
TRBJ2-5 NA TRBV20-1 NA CSALRGTGRYQETQYF TGCAGTGCTCTTAGGGGGACTGGCAGGTACCAAGAGACCCAGTACTTC
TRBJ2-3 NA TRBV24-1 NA CATSARPTDTQYF TGTGCCACCAGTGCCCGTCCCACAGATACGCAGTATTTT
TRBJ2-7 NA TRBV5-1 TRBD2 CASSLVLLDPGGLEEQYF TGCGCCAGCAGCTTGGTTCTGCTAGACCCCGGGGGACTAGAAGAGCAGTACTTC
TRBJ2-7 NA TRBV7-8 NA CASSLKWDPLEQYF TGTGCCAGCAGCTTGAAATGGGACCCCCTCGAGCAGTACTTC
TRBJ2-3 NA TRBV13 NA CASSLELVSTDTQYF TGTGCCAGCAGCTTAGAATTAGTTAGCACAGATACGCAGTATTTT
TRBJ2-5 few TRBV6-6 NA CASSYSRPGAQYF TGTGCCAGCAGTTACTCGAGGCCGGGTGCCCAGTACTTC
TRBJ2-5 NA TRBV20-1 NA CSAREPRGRAQETQYF TGCAGTGCTAGAGAACCCCGGGGCAGGGCGCAAGAGACCCAGTACTTC
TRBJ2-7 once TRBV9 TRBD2 CASSAFSGGGYNEQYF TGTGCCAGCAGCGCCTTTAGCGGGGGTGGCTACAATGAGCAGTACTTC
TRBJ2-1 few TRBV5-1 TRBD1 CASSQPGQHNEQFF TGCGCCAGCAGCCAACCGGGACAGCACAATGAGCAGTTCTTC
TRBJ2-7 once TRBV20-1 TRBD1 CSAPRQGISYEQYF TGCAGTGCCCCGCGACAGGGGATCTCCTACGAGCAGTACTTC
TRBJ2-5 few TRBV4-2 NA CASSQKTGKETQYF TGTGCCAGCAGCCAGAAGACAGGAAAAGAGACCCAGTACTTC
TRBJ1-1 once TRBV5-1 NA CASSLLSGPSAEAFF TGCGCCAGCAGCTTGCTCTCAGGTCCGTCTGCTGAAGCTTTCTTT
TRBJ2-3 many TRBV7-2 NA CASSLQGSTDTQYF TGTGCCAGCAGCTTACAGGGGAGCACAGATACGCAGTATTTT
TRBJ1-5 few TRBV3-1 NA CASSHQGNQPQHF TGTGCCAGCAGCCACCAGGGGAATCAGCCCCAGCATTTT
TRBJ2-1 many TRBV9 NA CASSGVGGPYNEQFF TGTGCCAGCAGCGGCGTTGGGGGACCCTACAATGAGCAGTTCTTC
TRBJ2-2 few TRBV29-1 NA CSVPRGSAATGELFF TGCAGCGTTCCCCGGGGGTCGGCTGCTACCGGGGAGCTGTTTTTT
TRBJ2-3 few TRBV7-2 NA CASSLSGGLDTQYF TGTGCCAGCAGCTTAAGTGGGGGTCTGGATACGCAGTATTTT
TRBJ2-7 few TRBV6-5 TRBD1 CASSGNRDSPNEQYF TGTGCCAGCAGTGGGAACAGGGACAGTCCTAACGAGCAGTACTTC
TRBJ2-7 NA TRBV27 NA CASSLSGGGNEQYF TGTGCCAGCAGTTTATCGGGAGGGGGGAACGAGCAGTACTTC
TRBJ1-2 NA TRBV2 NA CASSPLHRDQNYGYTF TGTGCCAGCAGTCCCCTACACAGGGACCAAAACTATGGCTACACCTTC
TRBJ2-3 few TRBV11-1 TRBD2 CASSQGTNLDTQYF TGTGCCAGCAGCCAAGGGACTAACCTAGATACGCAGTATTTT
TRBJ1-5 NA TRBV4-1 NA CASSQGGLKGQPQHF TGCGCCAGCAGCCAAGGAGGTCTAAAGGGCCAGCCCCAGCATTTT
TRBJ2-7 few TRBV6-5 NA CASSYSTVYEQYF TGTGCCAGCAGTTACTCTACAGTGTACGAGCAGTACTTC
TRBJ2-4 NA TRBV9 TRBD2 CASSVRPRDYQNIQYF TGTGCCAGCAGCGTCCGCCCCCGGGACTACCAAAACATTCAGTACTTC
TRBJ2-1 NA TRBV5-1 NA CASSLDLGAARNEQFF TGCGCCAGCAGCTTGGATCTGGGGGCTGCTCGTAATGAGCAGTTCTTC
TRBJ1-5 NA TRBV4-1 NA CASSQDWGAGQPQHF TGCGCCAGCAGCCAAGATTGGGGGGCAGGGCAGCCCCAGCATTTT
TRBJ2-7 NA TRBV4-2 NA CASSQDAGVKGEQYF TGTGCCAGCAGCCAAGACGCCGGGGTAAAGGGCGAGCAGTACTTC
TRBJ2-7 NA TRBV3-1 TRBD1 CASSLGTAVPYEQYF TGTGCCAGCAGCTTAGGGACAGCAGTACCTTACGAGCAGTACTTC
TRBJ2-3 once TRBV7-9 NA CASSGNWNTDTQYF TGTGCCAGCAGCGGGAACTGGAACACAGATACGCAGTATTTT
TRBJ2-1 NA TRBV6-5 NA CASSKPGHLGDEQFF TGTGCCAGCAGCAAACCGGGACACCTTGGCGATGAGCAGTTCTTC
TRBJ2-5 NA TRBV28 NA CASSLGGPQETQYF TGTGCCAGCAGTTTGGGGGGCCCACAAGAGACCCAGTACTTC
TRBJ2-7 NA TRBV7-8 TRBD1 CASSLYQGQGSEQYF TGTGCCAGCAGCTTATACCAAGGACAGGGCTCCGAGCAGTACTTC
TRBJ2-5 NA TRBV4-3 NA CASSQSRDNQETQYF TGCGCCAGCAGCCAATCACGGGACAACCAAGAGACCCAGTACTTC
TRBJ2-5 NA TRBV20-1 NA CSARDGQGQETQYF TGCAGTGCTAGAGATGGCCAGGGGCAAGAGACCCAGTACTTC
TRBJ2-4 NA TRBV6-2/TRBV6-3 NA CASSPRQVLAKNIQYF TGTGCCAGCAGCCCAAGACAGGTCCTAGCCAAAAACATTCAGTACTTC